What follows is one T cell receptor beta chain and its context. The antigen is not known. These data are taken from a study of CD8 T cells in ankylosing spondylitis. Study outcomes and limitations: Apparently characteristic of ankylosing spondylitis blood was a TCR beta motif (roughly eight highly homologous variants). As for the disease-linked clones, they showed a CD8+ phenotype and occurred at relatively low frequencies in peripheral blood. In reactive arthritis synovial fluid and blood, some motif variants had been reported before.

V was clipped by 2 bases and J by 2 bases, with 6 bases between them. This CDR3 is 13 amino acids long. TCRdb re-called the 5' RACE reads through MiXCR, storing one row per CDR3 protein. The data contain 100,000 to 150,000 distinct CDR3 sequences, roughly 15% of them singletons. The rearrangement links TRBV12-3 or TRBV12-4 to TRBJ1-2; D not certain. The source is a male donor with ankylosing spondylitis. Material: blood, either unsorted or a sorted T cell fraction (not recorded which). In nucleotides, the CDR3 is TGTGCCAGCAGTTTACCTGGGAACTATGGCTACACCTTC. Its translation: CASSLPGNYGYTF.